This T cell receptor (beta chain) was sequenced for a study of T-cell reconstitution after alpha-beta-depleted transplantation in children. Study findings and constraints: T-cell numbers and diversity one year post-transplant derived largely from freshly generated T cells. After transplant, high TCRbeta diversity at day 60 in some patients arose from surviving recipient T cells and thymic progenitors.

Germline V gives CDR1 KGHSH, CDR2 LQKENI. There are 15 residues in the CDR3. V shed 3 bases, J shed 0 bases, and the junction held 4 bases outside the gene matches. Using unique molecular identifiers, the investigators prepared the TCRbeta library. MiXCR, run by TCRdb on the PCR reads, gives a single entry per CDR3 protein. The data show about 1,000,000 distinct CDR3 sequences, under 30% seen once. This clonotype turned up a few times. Antigen unknown. The source is a boy under two years old who had a stem cell transplant for SCID, so the T cells may come from the graft donor. The V and J genes are TRBV18 and TRBJ1-1; 7 bases fit TRBD1. The sample consisted of PBMCs, mostly from graft donor cells, taken 360 days after TCRalphabeta/CD19-depleted stem cell transplant. Here the CDR3 reads CASSPQGEVNTEAFF. In nucleotides, the CDR3 is TGTGCCAGCTCACCGCAGGGGGAGGTGAACACTGAAGCTTTCTTT.